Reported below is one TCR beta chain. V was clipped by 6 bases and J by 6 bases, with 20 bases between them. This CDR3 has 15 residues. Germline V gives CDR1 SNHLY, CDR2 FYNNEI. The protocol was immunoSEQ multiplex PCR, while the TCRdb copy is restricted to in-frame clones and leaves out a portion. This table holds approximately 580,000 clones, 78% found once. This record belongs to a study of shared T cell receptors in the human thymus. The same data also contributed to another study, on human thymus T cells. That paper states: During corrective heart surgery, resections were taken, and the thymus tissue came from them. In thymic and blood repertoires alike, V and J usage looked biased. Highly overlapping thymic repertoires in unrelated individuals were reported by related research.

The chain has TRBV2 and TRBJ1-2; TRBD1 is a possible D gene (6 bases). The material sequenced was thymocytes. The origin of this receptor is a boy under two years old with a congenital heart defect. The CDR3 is CASSTRTDPRDGYTF. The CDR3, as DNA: TGTGCCAGCAGCACAAGGACAGACCCGCGTGATGGCTACACCTTC.